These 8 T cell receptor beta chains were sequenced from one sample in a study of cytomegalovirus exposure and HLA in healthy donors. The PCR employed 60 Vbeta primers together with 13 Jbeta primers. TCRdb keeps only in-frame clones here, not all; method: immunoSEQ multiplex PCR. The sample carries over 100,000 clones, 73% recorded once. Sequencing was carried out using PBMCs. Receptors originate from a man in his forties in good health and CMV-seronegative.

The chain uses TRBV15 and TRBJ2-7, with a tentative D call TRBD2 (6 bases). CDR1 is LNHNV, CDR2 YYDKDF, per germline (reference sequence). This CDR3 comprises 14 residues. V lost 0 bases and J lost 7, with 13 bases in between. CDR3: CATSRDMTRGEQYF. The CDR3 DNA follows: TGTGCCACCAGCAGAGATATGACTCGGGGGGAGCAGTACTTC.

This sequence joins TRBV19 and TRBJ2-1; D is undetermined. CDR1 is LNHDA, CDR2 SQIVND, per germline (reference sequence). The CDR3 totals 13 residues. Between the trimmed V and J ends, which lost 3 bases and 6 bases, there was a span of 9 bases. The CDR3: CASSITTPNEQFF. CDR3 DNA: TGTGCCAGTAGTATTACGACTCCCAATGAGCAGTTCTTC.

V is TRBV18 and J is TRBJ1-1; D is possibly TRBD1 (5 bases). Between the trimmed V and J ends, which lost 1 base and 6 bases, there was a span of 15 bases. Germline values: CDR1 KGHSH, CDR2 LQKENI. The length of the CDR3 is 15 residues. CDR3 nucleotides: TGTGCCAGCTCACCACTGGTGGGGCCCTCGGCTGAAGCTTTCTTT. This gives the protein CASSPLVGPSAEAFF.

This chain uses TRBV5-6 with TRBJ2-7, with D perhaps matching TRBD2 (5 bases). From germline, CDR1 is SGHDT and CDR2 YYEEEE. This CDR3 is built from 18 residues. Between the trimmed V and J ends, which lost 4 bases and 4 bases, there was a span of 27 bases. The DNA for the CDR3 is TGTGCCAGCAGCCTCCCGGGAAGTCCCGTAAGGACTGATTACGAGCAGTACTTC. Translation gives CASSLPGSPVRTDYEQYF.

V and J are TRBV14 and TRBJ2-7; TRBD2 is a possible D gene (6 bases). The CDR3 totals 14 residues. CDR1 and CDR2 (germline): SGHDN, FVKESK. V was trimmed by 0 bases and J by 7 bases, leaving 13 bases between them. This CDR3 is CASSQDWNGGEQYF. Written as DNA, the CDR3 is TGTGCCAGCAGCCAAGATTGGAACGGAGGGGAGCAGTACTTC.

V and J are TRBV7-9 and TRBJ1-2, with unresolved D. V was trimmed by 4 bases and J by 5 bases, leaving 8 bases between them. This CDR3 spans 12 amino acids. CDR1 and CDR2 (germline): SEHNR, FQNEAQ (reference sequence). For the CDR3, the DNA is TGTGCCAGCAGCTCAGACACTTATGGCTACACCTTC. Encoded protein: CASSSDTYGYTF.

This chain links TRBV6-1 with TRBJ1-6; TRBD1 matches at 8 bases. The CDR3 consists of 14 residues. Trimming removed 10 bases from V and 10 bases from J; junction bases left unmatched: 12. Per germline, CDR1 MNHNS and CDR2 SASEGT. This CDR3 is CATTLMDRASPLHF. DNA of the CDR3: TGTGCCACCACCCTAATGGACAGGGCCTCACCCCTCCACTTT.

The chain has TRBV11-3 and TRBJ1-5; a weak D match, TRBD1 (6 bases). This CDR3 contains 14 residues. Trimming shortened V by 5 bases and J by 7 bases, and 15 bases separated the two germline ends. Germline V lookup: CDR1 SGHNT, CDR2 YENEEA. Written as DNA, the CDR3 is TGTGCCAGCAGCCGAAATCAGGGGAGACAGCCCCAGCATTTT. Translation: CASSRNQGRQPQHF.